The 23 T cell receptor beta chains below come from one sample, sequenced in a study of preoperative IRX-2 immunotherapy in early breast cancer. Specified treatment: preoperative locoregional IRX-2 cytokine immunotherapy. Repertoires were generated with immunoSEQ multiplex PCR, while TCRdb's copy carries only in-frame clones and drops some. This table holds a few thousand clones, 65% to 85% found once. This sample comprised tumor tissue, obtained before IRX-2 immunotherapy. The receptors were sampled from a human donor with breast cancer.

This chain joins TRBV11-3 and TRBJ2-5; tentatively, D is TRBD2 (5 bases). Trimming left V 5 bases short and J 5 bases short, with 18 bases between. Germline V lookup: CDR1 SGHNT, CDR2 YENEEA. The CDR3 has 15 residues. The CDR3 nucleotides read TGTGCCAGCAGCCCGAGCACGCCGGGGTGGGAGACCCAGTACTTC. Its translation: CASSPSTPGWETQYF.

The chain combines TRBV11-3 with TRBJ2-3; 7 bases are shared with TRBD2. There are 17 residues in the CDR3. The V gene's germline CDR1 is SGHNT and CDR2 YENEEA. V shed 4 bases, J shed 2 bases, and the junction held 12 bases outside the gene matches. The CDR3 DNA follows: TGTGCCAGCAGCTCCACCCTTAGCGGGCAACTCACAGATACGCAGTATTTT. Its translation is CASSSTLSGQLTDTQYF.

A few counts support this clone. The V call is TRBV6-8, the J call TRBJ2-2, with 7 bases that match TRBD2. This CDR3 has 16 residues. Germline V gene sequence: CDR1 MNHGY, CDR2 SAAAGT. J lost 0 bases, V lost 2 bases, and 3 bases had no gene match. This chain's CDR3 is CASSYLAASNTGELFF. DNA of the CDR3: TGTGCCAGCAGTTACCTAGCGGCCTCGAACACCGGGGAGCTGTTTTTT.

The chain's CDR3 is CASSLGGFSGRAGYNEQFF. The CDR3 region has the DNA TGTGCCAGCAGCTTGGGCGGATTTAGCGGGAGGGCCGGGTACAATGAGCAGTTCTTC. The V and J genes are TRBV11-3 and TRBJ2-1; TRBD2 agrees at 11 bases. Germline assignment: CDR1 SGHNT and CDR2 YENEEA. The length of the CDR3 is 19 residues. The V segment lost 3 bases and the J segment 4 bases; nucleotides outside the gene matches: 14.

The chain uses TRBV23-1 and TRBJ2-1, with D possibly TRBD1 on 6 matching bases. Being an ORF, TRBV23-1 has a function that is uncertain. This CDR3 comprises 17 residues. Trimming took 6 bases from V and 1 from J, leaving 19 bases between them. CDR3 DNA: TGCGCCAGCAGCCCAATCAGGGGACCGCTGTCCTACAATGAGCAGTTCTTC. Its translation is CASSPIRGPLSYNEQFF.

The V call is TRBV7-1, the J call TRBJ2-7; TRBD1 matches 9 bases. TRBV7-1 is known as an ORF, though its function is uncertain. V gave up 5 bases and J gave up 2 bases; unmatched junction bases: 1. The CDR3 extends over 13 amino acids. The CDR3 region is CASSGTGPYEQYF. CDR3 in DNA: TGTGCCAGCAGCGGGACAGGGCCCTACGAGCAGTACTTC.

This chain links TRBV19 with TRBJ2-5; a possible D gene is TRBD2 (5 bases). Germline assignment: CDR1 LNHDA and CDR2 SQIVND (reference sequence). The CDR3 consists of 14 residues. Trimming left V 9 bases short and J 1 base short, with 15 bases between. The CDR3 sequence is CASGPAGVQETQYF. CDR3 DNA sequence: TGTGCCAGCGGGCCCGCGGGTGTCCAAGAGACCCAGTACTTC.

The rearrangement joins TRBV28 to TRBJ2-1; unclear D gene. V was pared by 5 bases and J by 8 bases, with 16 bases between. CDR1 and CDR2 (germline): MDHEN, SYDVKM. There are 14 residues in the CDR3. CDR3 bases: TGTGCCAGCAGTCCTCCGCATGAGCGACATGAGCAGTTCTTC. It is translated as CASSPPHERHEQFF.

The chain recombines TRBV11-3 with TRBJ1-4; D call uncertain. The germline gives CDR1 SGHNT, CDR2 YENEEA. Trimming pared 3 bases from V and 5 bases from J, leaving 10 bases between. There are 14 residues in the CDR3. In DNA, the CDR3 is TGTGCCAGCAGCTTGGACGGTGGGAATGAAAAACTGTTTTTT. Protein: CASSLDGGNEKLFF.

This clone has just one count. The rearrangement links TRBV5-1 to TRBJ2-7, with D maybe TRBD2 (6 bases). Trimming removed 0 bases from V and 2 bases from J, with 12 bases in between. The CDR3 consists of 15 residues. The germline V gene encodes CDR1 SGHRS and CDR2 YFSETQ. This CDR3 reads CASSLGSGFTYEQYF. Here the CDR3 DNA reads TGCGCCAGCAGCTTGGGGAGCGGGTTCACCTACGAGCAGTACTTC.

This rearrangement joins TRBV23-1 to TRBJ2-7; the D gene could be TRBD1 or TRBD2 (5 bases each). TRBV23-1 is an ORF, with its function uncertain. V lost 6 bases and J 2 bases, leaving 11 bases between the germline ends. This CDR3 is 13 amino acids long. CDR3 sequence reads: CASSFKGPYEQYF. As DNA, the CDR3 is TGCGCCAGCAGCTTCAAGGGACCCTACGAGCAGTACTTC.

The chain couples TRBV28 to TRBJ1-2; D gene unclear. The V gene lost 5 bases and the J gene lost 4 bases, with 11 bases spanning the gap. This CDR3 contains 13 residues. Per germline, CDR1 MDHEN and CDR2 SYDVKM. Here the CDR3 DNA reads TGTGCCAGCAGTCCAGCCCAGTCCTATGGCTACACCTTC. Residues: CASSPAQSYGYTF.

The chain joins TRBV10-2 to TRBJ1-1; 8 bases are a match to TRBD1. The V gene's germline CDR1 is WSHSY and CDR2 SAAADI. There are 16 residues in the CDR3. The junction had 16 bases not matched to a gene; V was cut back by 7 bases and J by 6 bases. CDR3 loop: CASITPGGSGLAEAFF. As DNA, the CDR3 is TGCGCCAGCATCACCCCAGGGGGCAGTGGGTTGGCTGAAGCTTTCTTT.

The chain links TRBV11-3 to TRBJ2-1, with 10 bases that match TRBD2. Germline assignment: CDR1 SGHNT and CDR2 YENEEA. Losses at the gene ends were 0 bases for V and 8 bases for J; bases not matched to a gene: 4. CDR3 length: 15 residues. Here the CDR3 DNA reads TGTGCCAGCAGCTTAGATCTAGCGGGAGAGGATGAGCAGTTCTTC. Translation gives CASSLDLAGEDEQFF.

This clone was seen just once. The gene calls are TRBV19 and TRBJ1-5; possible D gene TRBD1, 5 bases. The CDR3 is made up of 14 amino acids. The germline V gene has CDR1 LNHDA and CDR2 SQIVND (reference sequence). V was pared by 6 bases and J by 8 bases, with 17 bases between. CDR3 DNA sequence: TGTGCCAGTAGGGGGCTGGGACGGTTGGAGCCCCAGCATTTT. Its protein product is CASRGLGRLEPQHF.

This chain joins TRBV6-8 and TRBJ1-4; the D is unclear. The CDR3 extends over 13 amino acids. V was cut by 8 bases and J by 0 bases, with 7 bases left in between. CDR1 is MNHGY, CDR2 SAAAGT, per germline. The CDR3 region is CASCGTTNEKLFF. The CDR3 DNA reads as TGTGCCAGCTGTGGAACAACTAATGAAAAACTGTTTTTT.

This clone was observed once. The chain employs TRBV5-1 and TRBJ2-5; 7 positions agree with TRBD2. This CDR3 comprises 15 residues. Germline V CDR1 and CDR2: SGHRS, YFSETQ. V dropped 2 bases and J dropped 4; count of bases not matched to a gene: 8. The CDR3 sequence: CASSFIAGEGETQYF. CDR3 in DNA: TGCGCCAGCAGCTTTATCGCGGGAGAAGGAGAGACCCAGTACTTC.

This clone was detected only a few times. The CDR3 nucleotides read TGTGCCAGCAGTGGAACAGGGGGCGGGGTCCCCCAGCATTTT. This codes for CASSGTGGGVPQHF. This chain links TRBV6-8 with TRBJ1-5; TRBD1 matches at 9 bases. CDR1 is MNHGY, CDR2 SAAAGT, per germline. CDR3 length: 14 residues. Unmatched junction bases numbered 9, after V lost 5 bases and J lost 10 bases.

This rearrangement joins TRBV7-1 to TRBJ2-1; D is unclear. TRBV7-1 is an open reading frame whose function is uncertain. This CDR3 has 15 amino acids. V was cut by 4 bases and J by 2 bases, with 12 bases left in between. CDR3 bases: TGTGCCAGCAGCTTAGGAGTCTCAACCTACAATGAGCAGTTCTTC. Amino acid sequence: CASSLGVSTYNEQFF.

This chain uses TRBV6-8 with TRBJ2-1; D may be TRBD2 (6 bases). The V end was cut by 5 bases, the J end by 6 bases, with 14 bases between. CDR1 and CDR2 (germline): MNHGY, SAAAGT. The CDR3 is made up of 14 amino acids. The CDR3 here is CASSRTTGLNEQFF. The CDR3 DNA follows: TGTGCCAGCAGTCGGACCACGGGACTCAATGAGCAGTTCTTC.

The CDR3 DNA is TGTGCCAGCAGCGCTCAGGGGAACACTGAAGCTTTCTTT. Amino acid sequence: CASSAQGNTEAFF. The chain couples TRBV7-8 to TRBJ1-1; possible D gene TRBD1, 5 bases. V was cut by 5 bases and J by 1 base, with 8 bases left in between. Looked up from germline, CDR1 is SGHVS and CDR2 is FQNEAQ. The CDR3 is made up of 13 amino acids.

This clone has only a few counts. The J gene is TRBJ2-5, the V gene TRBV6-8; D not resolved. Trimming took 8 bases from V and 4 from J, leaving 17 bases between them. CDR3 size: 14 residues. Germline CDR1 reads MNHGY; CDR2 reads SAAAGT. The CDR3 region is CASSRMGFGETQYF. The CDR3 DNA reads as TGTGCCAGCTCAAGGATGGGTTTCGGAGAGACCCAGTACTTC.

The V and J genes are TRBV6-8 and TRBJ1-5; no clear D. The CDR3 covers 15 residues. V shed 5 bases and J shed 2 bases, with 13 bases lying between them. Germline-derived CDR1 and CDR2 are MNHGY and SAAAGT. CDR3 region: CASSGSEVGNQPQHF. CDR3 DNA: TGTGCCAGCAGTGGGTCAGAGGTGGGCAATCAGCCCCAGCATTTT.